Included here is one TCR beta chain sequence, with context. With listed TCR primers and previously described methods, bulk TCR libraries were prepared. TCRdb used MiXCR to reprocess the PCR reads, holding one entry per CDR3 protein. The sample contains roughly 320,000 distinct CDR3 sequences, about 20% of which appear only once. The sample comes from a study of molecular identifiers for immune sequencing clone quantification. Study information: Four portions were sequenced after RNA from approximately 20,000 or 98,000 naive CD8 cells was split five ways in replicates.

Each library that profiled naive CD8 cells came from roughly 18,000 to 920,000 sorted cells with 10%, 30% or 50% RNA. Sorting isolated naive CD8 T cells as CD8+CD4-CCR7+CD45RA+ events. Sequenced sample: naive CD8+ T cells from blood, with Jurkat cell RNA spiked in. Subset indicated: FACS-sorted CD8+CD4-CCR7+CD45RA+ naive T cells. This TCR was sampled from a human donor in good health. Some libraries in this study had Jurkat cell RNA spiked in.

CDR3 region: CASSLTPDYWEQETQYF. The CDR3, as DNA: TGTGCCAGCAGTTTGACTCCGGACTATTGGGAGCAAGAGACCCAGTACTTC. The chain combines TRBV28 with TRBJ2-5, with D possibly matching TRBD2 (6 bases). Germline V lookup: CDR1 MDHEN, CDR2 SYDVKM. Between the trimmed V and J ends, which lost 3 bases and 2 bases, there was a span of 19 bases. The CDR3 loop spans 17 amino acids.